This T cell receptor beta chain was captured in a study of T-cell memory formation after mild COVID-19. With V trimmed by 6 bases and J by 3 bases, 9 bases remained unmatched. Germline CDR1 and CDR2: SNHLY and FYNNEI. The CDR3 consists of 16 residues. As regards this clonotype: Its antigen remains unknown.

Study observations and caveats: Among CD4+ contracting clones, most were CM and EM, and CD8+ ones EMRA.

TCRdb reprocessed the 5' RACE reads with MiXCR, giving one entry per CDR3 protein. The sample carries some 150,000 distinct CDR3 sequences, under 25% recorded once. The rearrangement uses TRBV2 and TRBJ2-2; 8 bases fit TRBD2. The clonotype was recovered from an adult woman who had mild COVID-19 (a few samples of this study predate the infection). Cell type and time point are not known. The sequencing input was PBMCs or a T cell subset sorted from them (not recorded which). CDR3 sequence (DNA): TGTGCCAGCAGCGCTTATGCGGGAGGTCACACCGGGGAGCTGTTTTTT. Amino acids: CASSAYAGGHTGELFF.